This TCR beta chain was captured in a study of T cells in Graves' hyperthyroidism and ophthalmopathy. The source material, RNA transcripts, was used to amplify TCR beta CDR3 regions. In the first-round RT-PCR of the TCR CDR3, the HTBI primer set was used. MiXCR was run by TCRdb on the multiplex PCR reads, yielding one entry per CDR3 protein. The sample lists 300,000 to 400,000 distinct CDR3 sequences, over 20% occurring once. Reasons for excluding patients were uncontrolled infection, other autoimmune disease, pregnancy or lactation. Study-wide results and caveats: Ophthalmopathy onset followed model prediction by a median about 6.5 months. Most expanded thyroid clonotypes above 0.001 also appeared in blood.

Trimming cost V 3 bases and J 5 bases, with 4 bases left between them. The length of the CDR3 is 11 residues. Looked up from germline, CDR1 is MGHRA and CDR2 is YSYEKL. As to this clonotype: Its antigen is not known.

The receptor's source is a woman aged 45-60 years with Graves' hyperthyroidism. The V gene is TRBV4-1, the J gene TRBJ1-1; D is unresolved. Sequences were obtained from blood. The chain's CDR3 is CASSHETEAFF. The CDR3 DNA reads as TGCGCCAGCAGCCATGAGACTGAAGCTTTCTTT.